These T cell receptor beta chains were read from a single sample in a study of spatial heterogeneity in lung cancer. Via MiXCR, TCRdb re-called the 5' RACE reads, giving one row per CDR3 protein. Of 60,000 or so distinct CDR3 sequences detected, roughly 6.4% appear once; the ten largest clones hold roughly 14%. Material: PBMCs, obtained at surgery. All receptors come from a female donor with early-stage non-small cell lung cancer. Each CDR3 is given with its conserved first and last residue. D genes are given only for firm matches. Only some rows state a clone size, as once, few, many or a class for expanded clones.

V gene	D gene	clone size	J gene	CDR3 DNA	CDR3 protein
TRBV11-2	.	.	TRBJ1-1	TGTGCCAGCAGCTTAGGCCGTATCCCGGGCACTGAAGCTTTCTTT	CASSLGRIPGTEAFF
TRBV13	.	.	TRBJ2-7	TGTGCCAGCAGCTTAGGACGCCTGGGGGAGCAGTACTTC	CASSLGRLGEQYF
TRBV7-9	.	few	TRBJ2-7	TGTGCCAGCAGCTCGACTAGTTCCTACGAGCAGTACTTC	CASSSTSSYEQYF
TRBV28	.	few	TRBJ1-1	TGTGCCAGCAGCCCTACGAGGGAGTCTAACACTGAAGCTTTCTTT	CASSPTRESNTEAFF
TRBV7-8	TRBD2	many	TRBJ2-4	TGTGCCAGCAGCTTAGGGTCTAGCGGGGGGGGCATTCAGTACTTC	CASSLGSSGGGIQYF
TRBV28	.	few	TRBJ1-2	TGTGCCAGCAGTCCGTCAGGAGGCTATGGCTACACCTTC	CASSPSGGYGYTF
TRBV29-1	.	few	TRBJ1-1	TGCGGCCGGCTGAACACTGAAGCTTTCTTT	CGRLNTEAFF
TRBV2	.	few	TRBJ2-3	TGTGCCAGCAGCGAGGGGCCACTTGGGGTCACAGATACGCAGTATTTT	CASSEGPLGVTDTQYF
TRBV28	.	.	TRBJ2-3	TGTGCCAGCAGTCCGGCCACAGATACGCAGTATTTT	CASSPATDTQYF
TRBV29-1	.	many	TRBJ2-1	TGCAGCGTTGAAGATCCGGCCGGCATCGGGGAGCAGTTCTTC	CSVEDPAGIGEQFF
TRBV5-5	.	few	TRBJ2-3	TGTGCCAGCAGCTTCCAAACCGAGGTTCACACAGATACGCAGTATTTT	CASSFQTEVHTDTQYF
TRBV9	TRBD1	.	TRBJ2-1	TGTGCCAGCAGCGCCGACAGGGGGCTAGACAATGAGCAGTTCTTC	CASSADRGLDNEQFF
TRBV19	.	.	TRBJ2-7	TGTGCCAGGCCCGGCGGAGGGCAGGACTCCTACGAGCAGTACTTC	CARPGGGQDSYEQYF
TRBV2	TRBD1	many	TRBJ2-2	TGTGCCAGCAGCGCTGACAGGGGGTCGGGCACCGGGGAGCTGTTTTTT	CASSADRGSGTGELFF
TRBV5-1	TRBD2	.	TRBJ2-1	TGCGCCAGCACGACTAGCGGTTACAATGAGCAGTTCTTC	CASTTSGYNEQFF
TRBV7-3	.	few	TRBJ1-5	TGTGCCAGCAGCGCCGACAGAAATCAGCCCCAGCATTTT	CASSADRNQPQHF
TRBV20-1	TRBD2	many	TRBJ2-1	TGCAGTGCTAGAACGGGACTAGATTTGAATGAGCAGTTCTTC	CSARTGLDLNEQFF
TRBV20-1	.	few	TRBJ1-5	TGCAGTGCCCATCCCCCGGGAAGGGATCAGCCCCAGCATTTT	CSAHPPGRDQPQHF
TRBV27	.	many	TRBJ2-3	TGTGCCAGCAGTTCCCCTCAGGAGAGCACAGATACGCAGTATTTT	CASSSPQESTDTQYF
TRBV12-3/TRBV12-4	TRBD1	many	TRBJ1-2	TGTGCCAGCAGTACCCCGAGAGGGGGCGCTGGGGGCTACACCTTC	CASSTPRGGAGGYTF
TRBV27	.	many	TRBJ1-5	TGTGCCAGCAGAAAAGGCCCGGGAAGCAATCAGCCCCAGCATTTT	CASRKGPGSNQPQHF
TRBV3-1	.	many	TRBJ1-5	TGTGCCAGCAGCCAAGTGGAGGGGCAGCCCCAGCATTTT	CASSQVEGQPQHF
TRBV28	.	few	TRBJ1-3	TGTGCCACCCTACCGATCTTAGGCGGGGTCGCGACTGGAAACACCATATATTTT	CATLPILGGVATGNTIYF
TRBV29-1	TRBD2	many	TRBJ2-2	TGCAGCGTTAGACTAGCATTGGCCTCTGGAACCGGGGAGCTGTTTTTT	CSVRLALASGTGELFF
TRBV29-1	TRBD1	many	TRBJ2-1	TGCAGCGATGGACAGGGTGAGAATGAGCAGTTCTTC	CSDGQGENEQFF
TRBV11-2	.	few	TRBJ2-5	TGTGCCAGCAGCTTAGATTCGGCCGGGGAGACCCAGTACTTC	CASSLDSAGETQYF